This T cell receptor (beta chain) comes out of a study of regulatory T cells in long-lasting Graves disease (dated by TCRdb to 2020 to 2022). Study-level background: In the newly diagnosed Graves' disease group, patients had been taking antithyroid drugs for less than 3 months. The study took place in China and was registered as a clinical trial. Patients with persistent Graves' disease were compared with patients with newly diagnosed Graves' disease using TCR sequencing and RNA sequencing of peripheral blood. A total of 33 samples were covered by TCR sequencing, comprising some 13 persistent and around 20 newly diagnosed Graves' disease patients. General findings and caveats noted by the study authors: The authors noted that the small sample size was a limitation that may lower accuracy. Preferential use of TRBV28, TRBJ1-2 and TRBJ2-5 was observed in persistent disease, whereas TRBV20-1 and TRBJ2-1 were favored in newly diagnosed disease. Only the TCR beta chain was sequenced and analyzed. Persistent patients shared more public clonotypes among themselves (2,741) than newly diagnosed patients did (more than 850). Persistent Graves' disease patients showed lower TCR Shannon entropy and fewer highly expanded clones than newly diagnosed patients, suggesting clonal expansion. The study examined only peripheral blood because the primary lesion, thyroid tissue, could not be accessed.

The germline V and J ends show losses of 4 bases and 0 bases respectively, and no gene match explains 14 bases of the junction. Inclusive of the bounding cysteine and phenylalanine, the CDR3 is 20 residues long. Solely the CDR3 DNA is kept, with 60 bases framed from the first base. The germline V gene sets CDR1 to MNHEY and CDR2 to SVGAGI. Many counts were recorded for this clonotype. Its antigen is still unknown. Within one base of it there is no much larger clone, and no base qualities were kept. The sample's time point, from its label and the paper: newly diagnosed GD, antithyroid drugs for less than 3 months. For both TCR sequencing and RNA sequencing, RNA was extracted from PBMCs using TRIzol. Graves' disease was diagnosed according to American Thyroid Association guidelines. Recruitment of patients was carried out at an endocrinology department in Xi'an, China. Each patient gave about 10 milliliters of peripheral blood, collected in an EDTA anticoagulant tube. Ficoll Paque Plus density gradient separation was used to isolate PBMCs, and no additional T cell sorting was done. An Agilent 2100 Bioanalyzer and agarose gel were used to check RNA quality, and a NanoDrop 2000 was used to measure RNA concentration.

Libraries were prepared through multiplex PCR. Instrument on record: Illumina HiSeq 4000. CDR3 regions were amplified by Arm-PCR with iRepertoire HTBI primers to construct TCR beta libraries. Gel purification was performed on PCR products prior to sequencing. The paper's processing steps were these. Gene usage analysis of CDR3 amino acid clonotypes used the 60 to 75 TRBV and 14 to 15 TRBJ segments found across samples. COPE and FqMerger were used to merge filtered high-quality paired reads into contigs. BLAST was used to align contigs to IMGT TRBV, TRBD and TRBJ reference genes, with CDR3 defined following IMGT. Any clonotype with a frequency above 0.1% was classified as a highly expanded clone. Shannon entropy served as the measure of repertoire diversity, while the Gini coefficient captured V-J evenness. A clonotype found in more than one individual was treated as public. In TCRdb, the public reads were trimmed at Q25 with fastp and aligned with MiXCR, with productive beta chains retained. Entries that share a CDR3 protein sequence are merged under the most common genes and DNA. None of the V and J calls come from the authors' own analysis; TCRdb made them. The sample profile shows roughly 420,000 distinct CDR3 sequences; roughly 15% of them were found once. Under 30% of the sample belongs to the ten largest clones.

In addition, the sample was reused for a study of T cells in Graves' hyperthyroidism and ophthalmopathy. As described in the second report: Stable Graves' hyperthyroidism was defined as the absence of progression to ophthalmopathy over 18 months of follow-up. Hyperthyroidism patients were newly diagnosed, had a disease duration of under 2 months, and were aged 18 to 65 years. Exclusion was applied to patients with uncontrolled infections, other autoimmune diseases, pregnancy or lactation. Clinical symptoms, serum thyroxine and TRAb, thyroid ultrasound, and orbital computed tomography formed the basis for the diagnoses. A first-round RT-PCR of the TCR CDR3 used the HTBI primer set with the Qiagen OneStep RT-PCR kit. Most expanded thyroid clonotypes (frequency above 0.001) were also detected in blood, a finding suggesting that blood repertoires may reflect thyroid immune responses. In cross-validation, a model built on a 13 V-J signature told ophthalmopathy apart from stable hyperthyroidism with 85% to 90% sensitivity and about 81% specificity, and in testing the same model reached 80%/75%. In validation, the model predicted progression to ophthalmopathy with approximately 69% sensitivity and 72.22% specificity, a median of 6.5 months before onset. To identify distinguishing TCR V-J signatures, a discovery cohort of 95 to 100 patients was used, comprising 43 with Graves' ophthalmopathy and approximately 57 with stable Graves' hyperthyroidism. Whether ophthalmopathy could be predicted prospectively was tested in an independent validation cohort made up of fewer than 20 hyperthyroidism patients plus 17 patients who later progressed to ophthalmopathy. The 90 to 100 discovery patients were randomly split 7:3 into training and test sets. In addition, the study compared T-cell repertoires in thyroid tissue and in blood from roughly 6 Graves' hyperthyroidism patients. Following sampling, methimazole starting at 30 mg daily was given to hyperthyroidism patients, and high-dose intravenous methylprednisolone was given to ophthalmopathy patients. Libraries were constructed in a second round of multiplex PCR, after which size selection and purification were carried out. Paired-end sequencing of the libraries was performed with 100 bp reads on an Illumina HiSeq2000. SOAPnuke was used to process the raw data, throwing out any read that contained adapters or uncalled bases, had a mean Phred below 15, or lacked an exact constant-primer or identifier match. COPE v1.2.5 was used to merge high-quality paired reads, and clonotypes were defined as unique nucleotide sequences. Clonotypes were aligned to IMGT TRBV, TRBD and TRBJ reference segments using MiTCR v1.1. The analysis was restricted to V-J combinations with a frequency above 0.0001, which together covered 99% to 99.2% of the repertoires. A TCS score was defined as the ratio between F50 (clonal expansion) and ExV (chaos), using BLOSUM62-based TCRdist between CDR3 peptides within each V-J. Welch's t-statistics and random forest reduced roughly 530 V-J features to about 12, which were used in a naive Bayes classifier (R e1071). No statistical method was used to set the sample size in advance, and investigators knew the group allocation. TCR Vbeta CDR3 sequencing of 135 peripheral blood samples (under 45 ophthalmopathy, 75 to 80 hyperthyroidism and roughly 17 progressor patients) is reported in the paper.

The chain links TRBV6-5 with TRBJ2-6; the central 8 bases match TRBD2. The receptor was isolated from a woman aged 18-29 years with Graves disease. Donor details come from another sample of the same person, matched by shared clones. The material sequenced was peripheral blood mononuclear cells (PBMCs), taken at new diagnosis, from a patient treated with antithyroid drugs. CDR3 region: CASSSYLGPSGFSGANVLTF. In nucleotide form, the sequence is TGTGCCAGCAGTTCCTACCTGGGCCCTAGCGGGTTCTCTGGGGCCAACGTCCTGACTTTC.